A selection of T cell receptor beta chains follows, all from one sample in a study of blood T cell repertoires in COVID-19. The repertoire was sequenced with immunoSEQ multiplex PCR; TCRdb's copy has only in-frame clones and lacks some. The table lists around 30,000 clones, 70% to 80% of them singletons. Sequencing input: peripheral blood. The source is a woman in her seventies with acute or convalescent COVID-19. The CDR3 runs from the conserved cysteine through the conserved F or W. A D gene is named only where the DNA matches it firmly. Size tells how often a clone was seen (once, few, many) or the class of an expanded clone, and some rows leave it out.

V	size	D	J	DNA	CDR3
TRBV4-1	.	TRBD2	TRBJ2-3	TGCGCCAGCAGCCCCCGGGGAGCGGGAGCAGGAGATACGCAGTATTTT	CASSPRGAGAGDTQYF
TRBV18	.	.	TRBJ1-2	TGTGCCAGCTCAGCAGACTATGGCTACACCTTC	CASSADYGYTF
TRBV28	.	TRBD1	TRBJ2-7	TGTGCCAGCAGGACAGGGGGCTACTCCTACGAGCAGTACTTC	CASRTGGYSYEQYF
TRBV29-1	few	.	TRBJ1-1	TGCAGCGCTAAAAGGGGATTCACTGAAGCTTTCTTT	CSAKRGFTEAFF
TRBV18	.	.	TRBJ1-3	TGTGCCAGCTCCCCGACGACAGGAGCTGGAAACACCATATATTTT	CASSPTTGAGNTIYF
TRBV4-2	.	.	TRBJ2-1	TGTGCCAGCAGCTCCCGGGGTGCGGGGGCTTCCAATGAGCAGTTCTTC	CASSSRGAGASNEQFF
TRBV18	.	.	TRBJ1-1	TGTGCCAGCTCAAATGGGGCAGGGTTCAAGGTAAACACTGAAGCTTTCTTT	CASSNGAGFKVNTEAFF
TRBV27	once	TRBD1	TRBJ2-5	TGTGCCAGCAGTTTCGGGACAGAAGGAACCCAGTACTTC	CASSFGTEGTQYF
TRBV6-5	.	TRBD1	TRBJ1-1	TGTGCCAGCAGTTTAGAGGACAGGGGGAACACTGAAGCTTTCTTT	CASSLEDRGNTEAFF
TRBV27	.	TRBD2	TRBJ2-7	TGTGCCAGCAGACCACTAGCGGGGGGGCAAGAGGAGCAGTACTTC	CASRPLAGGQEEQYF
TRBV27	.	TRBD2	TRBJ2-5	TGTGCCAGCAGTTTTCTGGGCGGGGGGTTTCAAGAGACCCAGTACTTC	CASSFLGGGFQETQYF
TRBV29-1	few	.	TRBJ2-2	TGCAGCGTTGGGGGGCTGGGGAACACCGGGGAGCTGTTTTTT	CSVGGLGNTGELFF
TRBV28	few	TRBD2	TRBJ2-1	TGTGCCAGCAGTCCGTACTCTAGCGGGAGAAGAGGGGAGCAGTTCTTC	CASSPYSSGRRGEQFF
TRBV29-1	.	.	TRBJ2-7	TGCAGCGTTGAGATACAGGCTACGCAAAGTTACGAGCAGTACTTC	CSVEIQATQSYEQYF
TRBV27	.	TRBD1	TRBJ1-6	TGTGCCAGCAGTTTCCTTCGGGACAGGGGGATTTCACCCCTCCACTTT	CASSFLRDRGISPLHF